This TCR beta chain appears in the sequencing data of a study of cytomegalovirus exposure and HLA in healthy donors (dated by TCRdb to 2016 to 2017). With regard to the full study: According to an earlier analysis of 587 of the donors, about 179 million T cells yielded roughly 110 million unique TCR beta sequences and 250 to 350 Gb of sequence data. An early release covering 550 to 700 HLA-typed donors comprised around 300 gigabases of sequencing data and tens of millions of unique TCR sequences. Among the approximately 420 genotyped donors, under 90% belonged to the genetic ancestry cluster associated with self-reported Caucasian donors. The study aimed to test whether cataloging public T cell receptors could reveal signatures of past pathogen exposure. The T cell repertoires of 666 subjects were profiled by immunosequencing and related to cytomegalovirus serostatus. A separate validation cohort of 90 to 150 different subjects was used in addition to the approximately 640-subject first cohort. To predict cytomegalovirus infection status, the study brought together high-throughput TCR immunosequencing, statistical association of individual TCRs with disease status, and machine learning. A later analysis re-analyzed previously published TCR beta repertoires from 550 to 700 donors and added high-resolution HLA genotyping to study TCR occurrence patterns. Rather than using new phenotypic data, the later analysis identified candidate immune exposures from TCR beta sequences and from how often those sequences occurred across donors. An earlier analysis of several hundred of the donors applied high-throughput TCR beta sequencing to assess whether each TCR beta V gene segment acted as functional or pseudogenic. Donor age, sex, ethnicity and CMV serostatus were collected together with the repertoire data. A later genetic analysis took genome-wide SNP genotypes for about 65% of the 666 donors and used that subset as a discovery cohort. All discovery cohort repertoires had been generated using a single sequencing platform. HLA typing included class I and class II loci at four-digit resolution. The number of typed donors differed by locus: 629-630 for A, B, C, DRB1 and DQB1; 500 to 550 for DQA1; some 590 for DPA1; and 450 to 480 for DPB1. Five DR-DQ haplotypes were handled as single units for association and clustering, since linkage in the cohort was strong. Across around 400 genotyped donors of the cohort, an average of about 240,000 unique TCR beta nucleotide sequences per donor were sequenced, and roughly a sixth of those sequences were non-productive.

Concerning this clone: Its antigen is currently not known. Base quality data are lacking; no much larger clone is found one base away.

Study-level results and caveats: A later analysis found that most CMV-associated TCR beta chains appeared HLA-restricted, with HLA associations seemingly driven largely by CMV exposure. The earlier analysis of around 600 of the donors excluded 15 to 20 rarely observed V segments, including chromosome 9 orphons, because counts were too low. Linkage disequilibrium might explain the correlated functional status among segregating V segments, but an unknown experimental factor could not be excluded. Because HLA typing was missing for some donors at each locus, association tests included only the typed subset. The only immune exposure information available for the cohort was CMV serostatus. A few of the identified cytomegalovirus-associated TCR beta chains were confirmed in vitro to be specific for cytomegalovirus antigens. In a later genetic analysis, fewer N-insertions in productive TCRs were reported among donors in an Asian-associated ancestry cluster than the roughly 700-donor mean. While some public TCRs were present in many individuals, most TCR sequences turned up only very rarely across donors. A later genetic analysis associated a missense DCLRE1C variant with V-gene and J-gene trimming of TCR beta chains, and an independent cohort replicated the association. Specific HLA alleles were associated with 16,951 TCR beta sequences at a false discovery rate of 0.05 in a later analysis. In this cohort, only TCR beta chains were sequenced, and detectable features were limited by the absence of alpha or paired-chain data. Because the 87-base-pair reads could not distinguish some IMGT-functional V segments, including TRBV6-2 and TRBV6-3, those segments were excluded. In an earlier analysis of some 500 of the donors, most TCR beta V segments were observed in productive rearrangements about 87% or about 30% of the time, broadly matching IMGT annotations. The authors suggested that the approach could potentially be generalized to other disease states and immunological phenotypes. Assigning TCR associations to individual alleles was difficult when HLA alleles, especially DR and DQ, strongly co-occurred. A further reported finding was that TCR beta sequences accurately predicted the HLA-A and HLA-B alleles for most subjects in the first cohort. In a later analysis, TCR association rates were found to vary across HLA loci, with the most associated TCRs seen for DRB1 alleles and the fewest for HLA-C alleles. In a later analysis, several top co-occurrence clusters were reported to appear linked to parvovirus B19, influenza, CMV and Epstein-Barr virus. Sequencing depth was assumed to be roughly uniform across donors in the presence/absence analyses, though that assumption may not hold. The sequencing pipeline was judged likely to have produced a cluster of highly shared sequence variants as a technical artifact. The study listed approximately 160 TCR beta chains as associated with cytomegalovirus. In a later analysis, HLA-associated TCR beta chains were found to be more clonally expanded and to have lower generation probabilities than equally common non-associated chains. Cytomegalovirus status was reported to be diagnosed by the classifier with high specificity and sensitivity in both the original and validation cohorts.

The method behind the library was the immunoSEQ multiplex PCR assay. A mixture of 60 forward primers for TCR Vbeta segments and 13 reverse primers for TCR Jbeta segments was used in the multiplex PCR. Amplification of the CDR3 region of rearranged TCR beta genes was performed with a multiplex PCR assay on genomic DNA. The Illumina HiSeq System was used to sequence the amplified TCR beta libraries as 87-base-pair reads. Processing in the source paper ran as follows. A later analysis counted about 82 million unique TCR beta chains across the 640 or so repertoires, and some 11 million of these chains were shared by at least two donors. Raw reads were error-corrected and collapsed into unique sequences with a nearest-neighbor algorithm that merged closely related sequences to remove PCR and sequencing errors. To assign V, D and J gene segments, CDR3 sequences were aligned to IMGT reference sequences. For a sequence to be retained, a match of at least six nucleotides to both a V gene segment and a J gene segment was required. A rearrangement was called productive if the CDR3 had no stop codons and remained in frame with V and J, and every other rearrangement was called non-productive. CDR3 was defined by IMGT convention, running from the second conserved V-encoded cysteine to the conserved J-encoded phenylalanine. The earlier analysis of about 570 of the donors excluded any sequence lacking an unambiguous match to a single V gene segment. In an earlier analysis of 587 of the donors, V segments were called functional above 56.7% productive rearrangements and were called segregating when the between-donor standard deviation exceeded 5%. A statistical classification framework was built for diagnosing cytomegalovirus status from the catalog of TCR beta chain sequences. In a later analysis, V and J genes were assigned by comparing TCR nucleotide sequences against IMGT/GENE-DB human TR gene sequences. The TCRdist pipeline was used in a later analysis to assign CDR3 sequences and most-parsimonious VDJ recombination scenarios. A later analysis defined each TCR beta chain by its CDR3 amino acid sequence plus V-gene family, and excluded reads lacking a unique V-gene family. To address suspected cross-contamination and a sequencing artifact, a later analysis removed around 590 highly shared, low-generation-probability nucleotide sequences. In a later analysis, a clonal expansion index was calculated for each public chain from normalized within-repertoire ranks of inferred template counts. A later analysis computed generation probabilities with a VDJ recombination model fitted to out-of-frame rearrangements, and checked the results against IGoR. In a later analysis, TCR-TCR, TCR-HLA and TCR-CMV co-occurrence was scored with hypergeometric tests, and a repertoire-size bias correction was applied to TCR pairs. A later analysis estimated false discovery rates by permuting HLA or CMV assignments 20 times. In a later analysis, co-occurring TCRs were grouped using DBSCAN, and TCRdist sequence similarity was added for clustering within HLA-allele-positive subsets. Repertoires with fewer than 30,000 or more than 120,000 public chains were left out of co-occurrence clustering, as were five repertoires with anomalous nucleotide sharing. Here the immuneACCESS table is served through TCRdb, limited to in-frame sequences with V and J called. Missing clones are a known gap in these copies; in checked studies unresolved V genes cover under half, and the rest lacks a known reason. V and J calls and clone size are given by that table; D and trimming were obtained from the DNA. The table for this sample lists 100,000 or so clones; 75% to 80% of them were counted only once. Roughly an eighth of the sample is in the top ten clones.

The cohort was made up of 500 to 850 healthy bone marrow donors. At the time of sampling, all cohort members were nominally healthy, though unrecorded immune exposures were likely present. The donor tested CMV seropositive and was one of the 289 seropositive cohort members. A peripheral blood sample was provided by each donor, and peripheral blood mononuclear cells were used for TCR beta sequencing. Genomic DNA was extracted from the blood cell samples with the Qiagen DNeasy Blood Extraction Kit. The CDR3 holds 10 amino acids from the cysteine to the phenylalanine. Only the CDR3 DNA stays, 30 bases, in frame from base 1. At the junction V is shortened by 7 bases and J by 6 bases, with 4 bases in between. Looking up the germline V gene yields CDR1 SNHLY and CDR2 FYNNEI.

The sample was PBMCs. The TCR comes from a woman aged 40 to 50 in good health and CMV-seropositive. The V and J genes are TRBV2 and TRBJ2-1; the D gene is unclear. The CDR3 has the sequence CASTGNEQFF. The nucleotide sequence is TGTGCCAGCACGGGCAATGAGCAGTTCTTC.